The 26 T cell receptor beta chains below were found in one sample sequenced in a study of beta chain features in type 1 diabetes. Study conclusions and caveats: When Type 1 diabetes patients were examined, their TCRB CDR3s proved moderately but significantly shorter in all four CD4+ subsets.

All of the isolated RNA was reverse transcribed, so expressed TCRB transcripts were sequenced. The repertoire was sequenced with immunoSEQ multiplex PCR; TCRdb's copy has only in-frame clones and lacks some. The sample consists of more than 300,000 clones, 8.5% to 10% of them appearing once. Their recognized antigens are unknown. The sequencing sample was made of central memory CD4+ T cells from blood. These receptors came from a man aged 25 to 45 with type 1 diabetes.

This rearrangement joins TRBV7-2 to TRBJ1-5; D not resolved. The CDR3 totals 14 residues. Germline assignment: CDR1 SGHTA and CDR2 FQGNSA. Trimming removed 5 bases at V and 7 bases at J, with 15 bases between. The CDR3 here is CASSHWEGGQPQHF. CDR3 coding DNA: TGTGCCAGCAGCCACTGGGAGGGTGGGCAGCCCCAGCATTTT.

This clone appeared a few times. CDR3 sequence reads: CASSLGDGQGPQHF. The DNA of the CDR3 is TGCGCCAGCAGCTTGGGGGACGGGCAAGGGCCCCAGCATTTT. The J gene is TRBJ1-5, the V gene TRBV5-1; TRBD1 is a possible D gene (5 bases). Germline values: CDR1 SGHRS, CDR2 YFSETQ. There are 14 residues in the CDR3. Trimming left V 0 bases short and J 9 bases short, with 13 bases between.

This sequence joins TRBV27 and TRBJ2-7, with unresolved D. The germline gives CDR1 MNHEY, CDR2 SMNVEV (reference sequence). V was pared by 0 bases and J by 10 bases, with 13 bases between. The CDR3 is 13 residues long. The CDR3 reads CASSLSFPSGQYF. Here the CDR3 DNA reads TGTGCCAGCAGTTTATCCTTTCCGTCCGGACAGTACTTC.

This chain links TRBV28 with TRBJ1-2; D is unclear. The CDR3 extends over 15 amino acids. Germline V gives CDR1 MDHEN, CDR2 SYDVKM. The germline V and J ends were trimmed by 5 bases and 8 bases, with 21 bases remaining between them. CDR3 loop: CASSTPGASVWGYTF. Written as DNA, the CDR3 is TGTGCCAGCAGTACCCCGGGCGCAAGTGTGTGGGGCTACACCTTC.

CDR3 region: CASRSRRSRYEQYF. The CDR3 DNA is TGTGCCAGCAGGTCCCGCCGTAGCCGTTACGAGCAGTACTTC. The chain links TRBV27 to TRBJ2-7; D not certain. This CDR3 spans 14 amino acids. V was shortened by 6 bases and J by 4 bases, with 16 bases between the two germline ends. Germline CDR1 reads MNHEY; CDR2 reads SMNVEV (reference sequence).

V gene TRBV27 combines with J gene TRBJ2-2, with D perhaps TRBD1 (5 bases). Deletions cut 5 bases from V and 4 bases from J, with 20 bases between. Germline values: CDR1 MNHEY, CDR2 SMNVEV (reference sequence). This CDR3 has 17 amino acids. CDR3 sequence: CASSETVPHLLTGELFF. The CDR3 DNA reads TGTGCCAGCAGTGAGACAGTTCCCCACCTTCTCACCGGGGAGCTGTTTTTT.

This clone was observed a few times. This chain connects TRBV5-1 to TRBJ2-5; TRBD1 matches at 9 bases. The CDR3 sequence is 13 residues long. CDR1 is SGHRS and CDR2 is YFSETQ in the germline V gene. J gave up 4 bases and V 4 bases, and 2 bases lay outside the gene matches. CDR3 nucleotide sequence: TGCGCCAGCAGCAAGGACAGGGGAGAGACCCAGTACTTC. Its protein product is CASSKDRGETQYF.

This chain uses TRBV7-3 with TRBJ2-4; TRBD1 is a possible D gene (8 bases). V shed 2 bases and J shed 7 bases, with 12 bases lying between them. This CDR3 contains 14 residues. Germline V gives CDR1 SGHTA, CDR2 FQGTGA. This CDR3 reads CASSLGQGGNIQYF. In DNA form, the CDR3 reads TGTGCCAGCAGCTTAGGACAGGGAGGGAACATTCAGTACTTC.

Worth noting for this clone: The junction shows a germline mismatch at one end, possibly a read error. This chain joins TRBV7-2 and TRBJ2-1; 7 nucleotides agree with TRBD2. Per germline, CDR1 SGHTA and CDR2 FQGNSA. The CDR3 loop spans 15 amino acids. For the CDR3, the DNA is TGTGCCAGCAGTTTAGCGGGTCCCACCTACAATGAGCAGTTCTTC. It specifies CASSLAGPTYNEQFF.

A few counts support this clone. The J gene is TRBJ2-1, the V gene TRBV28, with 13 nucleotides matching TRBD2. The junction had 1 base not matched to a gene; V was cut back by 3 bases and J by 5 bases. The germline V gene encodes CDR1 MDHEN and CDR2 SYDVKM. The CDR3 has 15 amino acids. The CDR3 nucleotides are TGTGCCAGCAGTTTGGGGACTAGCGGGAACAATGAGCAGTTCTTC. The encoded protein is CASSLGTSGNNEQFF. Variable domain in full (rest from reference TRBV28 and TRBJ2-1): DVKVTQSSRYLVKRTGEKVFLECVQDMDHENMFWYRQDPGLGLRLIYFSYDVKMKEKGDIPEGYSVSREKKERFSLILESASTNQTSMYLCASSLGTSGNNEQFFGPGTRLTVL.

This clone was seen more than once but under ten times. This chain joins TRBV11-3 and TRBJ2-2; TRBD2 might be the D (7 bases). V was trimmed by 0 bases and J by 4 bases, leaving 18 bases between them. The CDR3 is 18 residues long. Germline values: CDR1 SGHNT, CDR2 YENEEA. The CDR3 reads CASSLDYGGGGGTGELFF. CDR3 bases: TGTGCCAGCAGCTTAGATTACGGCGGAGGGGGGGGCACCGGGGAGCTGTTTTTT. The complete variable domain, with remaining parts taken from reference TRBV11-3 and TRBJ2-2, reads EAGVVQSPRYKIIEKKQPVAFWCNPISGHNTLYWYLQNLGQGPELLIRYENEEAVDDSQLPKDRFSAERLKGVDSTLKIQPAELGDSAVYLCASSLDYGGGGGTGELFFGEGSRLTVL.

This clone was observed many times. This sequence joins TRBV28 and TRBJ2-7; D unclear. CDR1 is MDHEN and CDR2 is SYDVKM in the germline V gene. Trimming pared 5 bases from V and 7 bases from J, leaving 9 bases between. The CDR3 consists of 11 residues. The CDR3 here is CASSAMEEQYF. The CDR3 DNA sequence: TGTGCCAGCAGTGCTATGGAAGAGCAGTACTTC.

About this clone itself: The sample holds other DNA sequences that translate to the same CDR3. The CDR3 DNA reads as TGCAGTGCTAGCGACTCCTACGAGCAGTACTTC. Translated: CSASDSYEQYF. The chain links TRBV20-1 to TRBJ2-7; no firm D call. V was trimmed by 3 bases and J by 0 bases, leaving 3 bases between them. The CDR3 contains 11 residues. CDR1 and CDR2 from the germline V gene are DFQATT and SNEGSKA (reference sequence).

The V and J genes are TRBV7-2 and TRBJ2-3; a weak D match, TRBD2 (6 bases). The CDR3 totals 13 residues. Germline values: CDR1 SGHTA, CDR2 FQGNSA. Trimming left V 5 bases short and J 4 bases short, with 10 bases between. Here the CDR3 reads CASSPGTADTQYF. CDR3 in DNA: TGTGCCAGCAGCCCTGGGACTGCAGATACGCAGTATTTT.

The sample holds many counts of this clone. The J gene is TRBJ2-3, the V gene TRBV7-9; 8 nucleotides match TRBD1. The V and J ends lost 3 bases and 4 bases, in that order; junction bases with no gene match: 0. The CDR3 totals 13 residues. CDR1 and CDR2 (germline): SEHNR, FQNEAQ (reference sequence). The CDR3 loop reads CASSLTGADTQYF. The CDR3 DNA sequence: TGTGCCAGCAGCTTGACAGGGGCAGATACGCAGTATTTT.

This clone occurred many times. The chain uses TRBV28 and TRBJ2-1; TRBD2 agrees at 9 bases. This CDR3 is 13 amino acids long. The V gene's germline CDR1 is MDHEN and CDR2 SYDVKM. The trim removed 6 bases at V and 12 bases at J, leaving 9 bases unmatched. The CDR3 loop reads CASRAGGSSWQFF. For the CDR3, the DNA is TGTGCCAGCAGAGCGGGAGGCTCCTCCTGGCAGTTCTTC. The whole variable domain, remainder taken from reference TRBV28 and TRBJ2-1, is DVKVTQSSRYLVKRTGEKVFLECVQDMDHENMFWYRQDPGLGLRLIYFSYDVKMKEKGDIPEGYSVSREKKERFSLILESASTNQTSMYLCASRAGGSSWQFFGPGTRLTVL.

This clone came up many times. This rearrangement joins TRBV25-1 to TRBJ2-3, with D unclear. The V end was cut by 5 bases, the J end by 1 base, with 4 bases between. There are 12 residues in the CDR3. CDR1 and CDR2 from the germline V gene are MGHDK and SYGVNS. Here the CDR3 DNA reads TGTGCCAGCAGTAAGGGCACAGATACGCAGTATTTT. Amino acid sequence: CASSKGTDTQYF.

This chain joins TRBV6-5 and TRBJ1-5, with D tentatively TRBD1 (5 bases). Germline V gives CDR1 MNHEY, CDR2 SVGAGI. The CDR3 covers 13 residues. V gave up 5 bases and J gave up 7 bases, with 12 bases separating them. The DNA for the CDR3 is TGTGCCAGCAGTAGCAGGGAAAGGCAGCCCCAGCATTTT. This sequence encodes CASSSRERQPQHF.

Notes on this clone: One junction end does not reproduce the germline sequence, and a read error may be involved. This sequence joins TRBV7-7 and TRBJ2-5, with 9 bases fitting TRBD1. The CDR3 sequence is 16 residues long. Per germline, CDR1 SSHAT and CDR2 FNYEAQ (reference sequence). CDR3 sequence reads: CASSLMATGGQETQYF. The CDR3 DNA reads as TGTGCTAGCAGCTTAATGGCGACAGGGGGCCAAGAGACCCAGTACTTC.

The J gene is TRBJ1-2, the V gene TRBV28, with 7 bases lining up with TRBD1. The J segment lost 4 bases and the V segment lost 8 bases, leaving 4 bases of the junction unmatched. The germline gives CDR1 MDHEN, CDR2 SYDVKM. The CDR3 contains 12 residues. CDR3 nucleotides: TGTGCCAGCTCCCGGGACAGCTATGGCTACACCTTC. Protein product: CASSRDSYGYTF.

This clone was observed a handful of times. This rearrangement joins TRBV5-1 to TRBJ2-1; the match to TRBD2 covers 12 bases. V gave up 3 bases and J gave up 7 bases; unmatched junction bases: 2. CDR1 and CDR2 from the germline V gene are SGHRS and YFSETQ. The CDR3 contains 14 residues. The CDR3 loop is CASSSGTSGNEQFF. CDR3 nucleotide sequence: TGCGCCAGCAGCTCGGGGACTAGCGGGAATGAGCAGTTCTTC.

V is TRBV27 and J is TRBJ2-3, with 9 bases aligning to TRBD1. This CDR3 spans 15 amino acids. CDR1 is MNHEY, CDR2 SMNVEV, per germline (reference sequence). V was pared by 4 bases and J by 5 bases, with 7 bases of the junction left unmatched. The chain's CDR3 is CASSSHRGRRDTQYF. The DNA of the CDR3 is TGTGCCAGCAGTTCCCACAGGGGGCGAAGAGATACGCAGTATTTT.

This clone showed up many times. The rearrangement links TRBV19 to TRBJ1-5, with no clear D. The CDR3 is made up of 14 amino acids. Deletions cut 5 bases from V and 4 bases from J, with 12 bases between. Germline V CDR1 and CDR2: LNHDA, SQIVND (reference sequence). CDR3 protein: CASSGGIGNQPQHF. DNA of the CDR3: TGTGCCAGTAGTGGCGGTATAGGGAATCAGCCCCAGCATTTT.

As to this clone: Distinct nucleotide sequences in the sample also encode this CDR3. The chain uses TRBV29-1 and TRBJ2-7, with D maybe TRBD2 (7 bases). CDR1 and CDR2 from the germline V gene are SQVTM and ANQGSEA. The CDR3 contains 14 residues. The V end lost 7 bases, the J end lost 2 bases, and 18 bases lay between the germline ends. CDR3 nucleotides: TGCAGCGCTGCCCGCCCGGGGGGCACCTACGAGCAGTACTTC. Its protein is CSAARPGGTYEQYF.

V gene TRBV7-8 combines with J gene TRBJ1-1; 8 bases match TRBD1. Germline-derived CDR1 and CDR2 are SGHVS and FQNEAQ. CDR3 size: 15 residues. V gave up 5 bases and J gave up 4 bases; unmatched junction bases: 9. The CDR3 spells CASSRTGNGGTEAFF. The CDR3 DNA is TGTGCCAGCAGCCGGACAGGGAACGGGGGCACTGAAGCTTTCTTT.

At least ten counts were recorded for this clone. V is TRBV28 and J is TRBJ1-4; tentative D call: TRBD1 (6 bases). V shed 7 bases and J shed 9 bases, with 15 bases lying between them. CDR1 and CDR2 (germline): MDHEN, SYDVKM. This CDR3 contains 13 residues. CDR3 residues: CASTKGGSQKLFF. DNA of the CDR3: TGTGCCAGCACCAAGGGGGGCAGCCAAAAACTGTTTTTT. Based on the CDR3 plus reference TRBV28 and TRBJ1-4, the full variable domain is DVKVTQSSRYLVKRTGEKVFLECVQDMDHENMFWYRQDPGLGLRLIYFSYDVKMKEKGDIPEGYSVSREKKERFSLILESASTNQTSMYLCASTKGGSQKLFFGSGTQLSVL.